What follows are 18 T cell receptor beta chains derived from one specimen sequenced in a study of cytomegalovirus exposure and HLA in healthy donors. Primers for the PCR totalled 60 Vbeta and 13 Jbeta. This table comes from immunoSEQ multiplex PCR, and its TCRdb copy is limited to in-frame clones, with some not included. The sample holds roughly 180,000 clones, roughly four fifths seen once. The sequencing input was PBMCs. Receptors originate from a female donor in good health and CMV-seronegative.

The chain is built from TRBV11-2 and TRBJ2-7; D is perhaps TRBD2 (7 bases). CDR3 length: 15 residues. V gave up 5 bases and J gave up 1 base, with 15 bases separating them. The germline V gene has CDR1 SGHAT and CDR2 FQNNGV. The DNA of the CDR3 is TGTGCCAGCAGCGGGGGCCTAGCGGTTTCCTACGAGCAGTACTTC. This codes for CASSGGLAVSYEQYF. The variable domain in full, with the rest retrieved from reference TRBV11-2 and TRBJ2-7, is EAGVAQSPRYKIIEKRQSVAFWCNPISGHATLYWYQQILGQGPKLLIQFQNNGVVDDSQLPKDRFSAERLKGVDSTLKIQPAKLEDSAVYLCASSGGLAVSYEQYFGPGTRLTVT.

In nucleotides, the CDR3 is TGCAGCGTTGAGGGCGGACAGGGTGCTAAAGAGACCCAGTACTTC. Its protein product is CSVEGGQGAKETQYF. This chain connects TRBV29-1 to TRBJ2-5; 8 bases are shared with TRBD1. The length of the CDR3 is 15 residues. Trimming removed 3 bases from V and 3 bases from J; junction bases left unmatched: 9. The germline V gene has CDR1 SQVTM and CDR2 ANQGSEA.

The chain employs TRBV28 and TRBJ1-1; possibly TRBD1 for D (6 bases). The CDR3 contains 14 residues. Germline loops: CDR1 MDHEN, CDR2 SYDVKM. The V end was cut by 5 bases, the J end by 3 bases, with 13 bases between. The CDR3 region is CASSPWTEDTEAFF. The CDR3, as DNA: TGTGCCAGCAGTCCTTGGACAGAGGACACTGAAGCTTTCTTT. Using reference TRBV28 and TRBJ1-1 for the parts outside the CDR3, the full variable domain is DVKVTQSSRYLVKRTGEKVFLECVQDMDHENMFWYRQDPGLGLRLIYFSYDVKMKEKGDIPEGYSVSREKKERFSLILESASTNQTSMYLCASSPWTEDTEAFFGQGTRLTVV.

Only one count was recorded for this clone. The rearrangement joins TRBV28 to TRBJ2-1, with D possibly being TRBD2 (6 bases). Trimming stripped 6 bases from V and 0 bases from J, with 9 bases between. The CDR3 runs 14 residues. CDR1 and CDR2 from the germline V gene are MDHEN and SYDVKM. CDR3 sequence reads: CASRGAGSYNEQFF. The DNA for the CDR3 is TGTGCCAGCAGAGGAGCGGGCTCCTACAATGAGCAGTTCTTC.

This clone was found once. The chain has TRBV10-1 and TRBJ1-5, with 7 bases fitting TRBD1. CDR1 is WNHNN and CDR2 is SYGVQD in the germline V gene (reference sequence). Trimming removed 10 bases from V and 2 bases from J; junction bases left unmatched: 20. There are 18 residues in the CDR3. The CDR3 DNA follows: TGCGCCACCAGAGTCCCGAGACAGGGCGATAATGGCAATCAGCCCCAGCATTTT. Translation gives CATRVPRQGDNGNQPQHF.

CDR3 sequence (DNA): TGTGCCAGCAGTGAAATATCATTGACAGTCTATCAGCCCCAGCATTTT. This gives the protein CASSEISLTVYQPQHF. The chain couples TRBV6-1 to TRBJ1-5; a possible D gene is TRBD1 (5 bases). CDR1 and CDR2 from the germline V gene are MNHNS and SASEGT. The CDR3 is 16 amino acids. V lost 2 bases and J lost 5, with 16 bases in between.

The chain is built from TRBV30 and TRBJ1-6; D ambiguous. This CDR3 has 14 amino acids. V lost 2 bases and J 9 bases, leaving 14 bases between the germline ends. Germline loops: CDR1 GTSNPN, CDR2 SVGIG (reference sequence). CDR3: CAWSSSGGSSPLHF. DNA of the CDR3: TGTGCCTGGAGTTCCTCAGGTGGAAGTTCACCCCTCCACTTT.

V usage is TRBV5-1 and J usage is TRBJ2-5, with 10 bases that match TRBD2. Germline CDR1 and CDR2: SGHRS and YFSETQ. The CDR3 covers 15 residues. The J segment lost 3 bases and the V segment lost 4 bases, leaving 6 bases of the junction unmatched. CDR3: CASSRLAGVKETQYF. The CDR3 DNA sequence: TGCGCCAGCAGCCGTCTAGCGGGAGTTAAAGAGACCCAGTACTTC.

In nucleotides, the CDR3 is TGTGCCAGCAGTTACTCGGGCAAAACCTACGAGCAGTACTTC. Protein sequence: CASSYSGKTYEQYF. This rearrangement joins TRBV6-5 to TRBJ2-7; no firm D call. Trimming pared 0 bases from V and 2 bases from J, leaving 8 bases between. The CDR3 length is 14 residues. CDR1 is MNHEY, CDR2 SVGAGI, per germline.

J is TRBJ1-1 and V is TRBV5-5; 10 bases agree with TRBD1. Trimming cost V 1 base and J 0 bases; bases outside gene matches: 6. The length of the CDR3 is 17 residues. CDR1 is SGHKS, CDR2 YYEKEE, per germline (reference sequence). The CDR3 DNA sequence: TGTGCCAGCAGCTTGTTGACGGACAGGGGGTTGAACACTGAAGCTTTCTTT. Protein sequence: CASSLLTDRGLNTEAFF.

DNA for the CDR3: TGTGCCAGCAGCTTAGCCCCAGCGGGAGGGTCTGCAGATACGCAGTATTTT. Protein sequence: CASSLAPAGGSADTQYF. V gene TRBV7-2 combines with J gene TRBJ2-3; TRBD2 agrees at 10 bases. This CDR3 region has 17 residues. Germline loops: CDR1 SGHTA, CDR2 FQGNSA. V dropped 0 bases and J dropped 4; count of bases not matched to a gene: 7.

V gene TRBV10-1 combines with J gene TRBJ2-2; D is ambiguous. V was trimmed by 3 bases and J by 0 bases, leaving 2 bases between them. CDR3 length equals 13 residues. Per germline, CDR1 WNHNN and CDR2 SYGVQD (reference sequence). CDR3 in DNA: TGCGCCAGCAGTGACTCGAACACCGGGGAGCTGTTTTTT. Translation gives CASSDSNTGELFF.

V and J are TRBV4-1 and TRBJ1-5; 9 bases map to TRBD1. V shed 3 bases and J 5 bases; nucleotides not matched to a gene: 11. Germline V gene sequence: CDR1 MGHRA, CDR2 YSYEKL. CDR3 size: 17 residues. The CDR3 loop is CASSQGWSTGGYQPQHF. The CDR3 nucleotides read TGCGCCAGCAGCCAGGGGTGGTCGACAGGGGGTTATCAGCCCCAGCATTTT.

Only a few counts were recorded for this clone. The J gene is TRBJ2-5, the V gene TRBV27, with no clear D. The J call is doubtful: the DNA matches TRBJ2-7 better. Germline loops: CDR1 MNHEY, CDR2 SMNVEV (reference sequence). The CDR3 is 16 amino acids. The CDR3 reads CASSLYGRGGSYEQYF. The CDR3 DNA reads TGTGCCAGCAGTTTGTATGGTCGAGGCGGCTCCTACGAGCAGTACTTC.

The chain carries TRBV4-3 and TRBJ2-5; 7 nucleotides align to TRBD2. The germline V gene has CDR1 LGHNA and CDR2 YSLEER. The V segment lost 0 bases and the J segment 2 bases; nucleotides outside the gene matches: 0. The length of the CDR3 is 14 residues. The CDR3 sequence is CASSQERGQETQYF. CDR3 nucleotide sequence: TGCGCCAGCAGCCAAGAGCGGGGGCAAGAGACCCAGTACTTC.

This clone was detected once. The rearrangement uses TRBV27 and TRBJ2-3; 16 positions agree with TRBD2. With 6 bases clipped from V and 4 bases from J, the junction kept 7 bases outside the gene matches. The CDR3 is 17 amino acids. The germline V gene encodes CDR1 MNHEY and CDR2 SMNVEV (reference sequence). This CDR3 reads CASRGLAGGPGADTQYF. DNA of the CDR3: TGTGCCAGCAGGGGACTAGCGGGGGGGCCGGGGGCAGATACGCAGTATTTT.

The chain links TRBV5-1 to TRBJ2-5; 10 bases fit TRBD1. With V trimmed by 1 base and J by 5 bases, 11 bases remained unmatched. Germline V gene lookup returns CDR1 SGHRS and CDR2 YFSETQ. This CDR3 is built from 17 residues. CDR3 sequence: CASSLWGTTGGRETQYF. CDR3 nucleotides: TGCGCCAGCAGCTTGTGGGGGACGACAGGGGGCAGGGAGACCCAGTACTTC.

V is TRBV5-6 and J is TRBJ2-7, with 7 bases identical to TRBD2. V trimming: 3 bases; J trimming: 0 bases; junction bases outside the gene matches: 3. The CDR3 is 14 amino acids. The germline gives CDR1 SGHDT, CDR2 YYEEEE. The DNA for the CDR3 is TGTGCCAGCAGCTCCGGGACTAACTCCTACGAGCAGTACTTC. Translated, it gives CASSSGTNSYEQYF.